This T cell receptor (beta chain) was retrieved from a study of T cell responses to AZD1222 COVID-19 vaccine. TCRdb's copy holds only in-frame clones and misses some; the assay was immunoSEQ multiplex PCR. In total, the table holds 150,000 or so clones. Study results and limitations: As reported, nearly half of all spike-specific TCRs target variant regions that are unmutated.

The CDR3 extends over 16 amino acids. V shed 2 bases and J shed 0 bases, with 10 bases lying between them. CDR1 PRHDT and CDR2 FYEKMQ come from the germline V gene (reference sequence). With regard to this clone: Its antigen is unknown.

V gene TRBV13 combines with J gene TRBJ2-2, with D perhaps matching TRBD1 (6 bases). This receptor was obtained from an adult in good health. The specimen sequenced was peripheral blood. CDR3 sequence reads: CASSLQRGTNTGELFF. The CDR3 nucleotides read TGTGCCAGCAGCTTACAAAGGGGGACGAACACCGGGGAGCTGTTTTTT.